This T cell receptor (beta chain) was sequenced for a study of blood T cells in healthy people across ages. Overall study findings and caveats: Compared with aged donors, long-lived donors showed fewer expanded clones, suggesting selection.

In this sample, this clonotype turned up a few times. Its antigen is as yet unknown. With a J-beta primer mix and a sample-barcoded 5' primer, a second PCR ran 7 to 11 cycles. Every single cDNA molecule received a tag from a template-switch adaptor with 12 random nucleotides. TCRdb re-called the 5' RACE reads through MiXCR, storing one row per CDR3 protein. Of about 1.8 million distinct CDR3 sequences listed, around 48% are singletons. Trimming took 3 bases from V and 0 from J; bases not matched to a gene: 8. The CDR3 extends over 17 amino acids. Looked up from germline, CDR1 is SGHTA and CDR2 is FQGNSA.

Sequencing was done on a sample of blood. The gene calls are TRBV7-2 and TRBJ2-1; TRBD2 matches 7 bases. The sequence came from a woman in her thirties or forties in good health. The CDR3 DNA sequence: TGTGCCAGCAGCTTCAGCGGGGCCCTTAGCTCCTACAATGAGCAGTTCTTC. Translation gives CASSFSGALSSYNEQFF.